These 4 T cell receptor beta chains came from one sample sequenced in a study of CD8+CD57+ T cells in acquired aplastic anemia. Researchers used genomic DNA as the template to profile TCR beta VDJ and CDR3. TCRdb analysed the reads with MiXCR anew, one entry per CDR3 protein. The sample lists a few hundred thousand distinct CDR3 sequences, around 50% occurring once. All patients picked for sequencing had shown, by flow cytometry, an expansion of CD8+CD57+ cells. The specimen was sorted CD4+, CD8+, or CD8+CD57+ T cells (not recorded which) from PBMCs. Source of these receptors: a human donor with aplastic anemia.

This clonotype was observed a handful of times. The chain recombines TRBV7-8 with TRBJ2-3; no definite D call. Germline CDR1 and CDR2: SGHVS and FQNEAQ. This CDR3 is 16 amino acids long. Trimming removed 1 base at V and 2 bases at J, with 13 bases between. CDR3 DNA: TGTGCCAGCAGCTTAGTGTCCGGCGGTTACACAGATACGCAGTATTTT. It specifies CASSLVSGGYTDTQYF.

The chain carries TRBV6-2 or TRBV6-3 and TRBJ1-6; TRBD1 aligns across 8 bases. V shed 6 bases, J shed 7 bases, and the junction held 5 bases outside the gene matches. Looked up from germline, CDR1 is MNHEY and CDR2 is SVGEGT. This CDR3 spans 14 amino acids. DNA for the CDR3: TGTGCCAGCAGCCTGGGACAGGAGAATTCACCCCTCCACTTT. Translated: CASSLGQENSPLHF.

This clonotype was observed a few times. The chain combines TRBV15 with TRBJ2-5; 7 nucleotides align to TRBD2. After removal of 8 bases from V and 1 base from J, the junction contained 1 base not matched to a gene. The CDR3 contains 12 residues. The V gene's germline CDR1 is LNHNV and CDR2 YYDKDF (reference sequence). CDR3: CATGGVQETQYF. The CDR3 region has the DNA TGTGCCACCGGGGGGGTCCAAGAGACCCAGTACTTC. Variable domain in full (rest from reference TRBV15 and TRBJ2-5): DAMVIQNPRYQVTQFGKPVTLSCSQTLNHNVMYWYQQKSSQAPKLLFHYYDKDFNNEADTPDNFQSRRPNTSFCFLDIRSPGLGDTAMYLCATGGVQETQYFGPGTRLLVL.

Remarks on this clonotype: A much bigger clone sits one base away, suggesting this may be a read error. The genes are TRBV19 and TRBJ1-5, with D possibly TRBD1 on 5 matching bases. This CDR3 is built from 16 residues. The V gene lost 3 bases and the J gene lost 6 bases, with 18 bases spanning the gap. Per germline, CDR1 LNHDA and CDR2 SQIVND (reference sequence). The CDR3: CASSIVGATPSQPQHF. The CDR3 DNA reads as TGTGCCAGTAGTATCGTCGGGGCAACACCCAGTCAGCCCCAGCATTTT.